The T cell receptor beta chain described here comes from a study of cytomegalovirus exposure and HLA in healthy donors. Per the germline V gene, CDR1 is WNHNN and CDR2 is SYGVQD (reference sequence). Trimming at V came to 10 bases and at J to 3 bases, leaving 8 bases not matched to a gene. This CDR3 has 13 residues. The primer mix had 60 Vbeta and 13 Jbeta primers. Assay: immunoSEQ multiplex PCR; the TCRdb copy retains only in-frame clones and omits some. The data contain approximately 100,000 clones, around four fifths of them singletons. The source of this sequence is a man between 45 and 60 years old in good health and CMV-seronegative. The sequencing input was PBMCs. The rearrangement links TRBV10-1 to TRBJ1-1; 7 bases fit TRBD1. Here the CDR3 DNA reads TGCGCCAACAGGGAAGGACAGGACACTGAAGCTTTCTTT. The encoded protein is CANREGQDTEAFF.